These 22 T cell receptor beta chains were all obtained from the same sample, sequenced in a study of T cells expressing NK-cell markers (dated by TCRdb to about 2020). Library preparation employed 5' RACE. For sequencing, an Illumina HiSeq 2000 was employed. TCRdb reanalyzed the reads, keeping one entry per CDR3 protein sequence and omitting DNA. The table of this sample itemizes about 450,000 distinct CDR3 sequences. Of the sample, approximately 7% falls within the top ten clones. What was sequenced was blood T cells: a sorted CD56 or NKG2C T cell subset, CD4+ or CD8+ T cells, or bulk PBMC T cells (not recorded which). All receptors derive from a woman aged 18-70 years in good health.

The V call is TRBV18, the J call TRBJ2-5; there is no DNA to check the TCRdb D call of TRBD1. This CDR3 region has 16 residues. CDR1 is KGHSH and CDR2 is LQKENI in the germline V gene. CDR3 sequence reads: CASSPMGAAVQETQYF.

The rearrangement links TRBV27 to TRBJ2-3. The germline V gene encodes CDR1 MNHEY and CDR2 SMNVEV (reference sequence). CDR3 size: 14 residues. CDR3 in amino acids: CASSLWQGTDTQYF.

The chain couples TRBV6-2 or TRBV6-3 to TRBJ1-1; without DNA, the TCRdb call of TRBD1 cannot be checked. Germline CDR1 and CDR2: MNHEY and SVGEGT. The CDR3 covers 13 residues. The CDR3 loop reads CASGGRGSTEAFF.

V is TRBV7-9 and J is TRBJ2-1; TCRdb calls TRBD2, which cannot be checked without DNA. The CDR3 consists of 16 residues. Germline V gene data show CDR1 as SEHNR and CDR2 as FQNEAQ (reference sequence). The CDR3 here is CASSRGLAGRGNEQFF.

The rearrangement uses TRBV20-1 and TRBJ2-1; TCRdb indicates TRBD1, and absent DNA this call remains unverified. The CDR3 contains 11 residues. From germline, CDR1 is DFQATT and CDR2 SNEGSKA (reference sequence). The CDR3 here is CSAREGGEQFF.

The rearrangement uses TRBV24-1 and TRBJ2-7. This CDR3 has 14 residues. The germline V gene encodes CDR1 KGHDR and CDR2 SFDVKD. CDR3 amino acids: CATSDAGSSYEQYF.

V gene TRBV11-2 combines with J gene TRBJ1-1. CDR1 is SGHAT and CDR2 is FQNNGV in the germline V gene. The length of the CDR3 is 13 residues. CDR3 sequence: CASSLDFGLQAFF. The full variable domain, in which reference TRBV11-2 and TRBJ1-1 provide the parts outside the CDR3, is EAGVAQSPRYKIIEKRQSVAFWCNPISGHATLYWYQQILGQGPKLLIQFQNNGVVDDSQLPKDRFSAERLKGVDSTLKIQPAKLEDSAVYLCASSLDFGLQAFFGQGTRLTVV.

The rearrangement joins TRBV7-2 to TRBJ2-1. Germline values: CDR1 SGHTA, CDR2 FQGNSA. The CDR3 has 14 residues. The CDR3 is CASSLSEAYNEQFF. Together with reference TRBV7-2 and TRBJ2-1, the CDR3 gives the full variable domain: GAGVSQSPSNKVTEKGKDVELRCDPISGHTALYWYRQSLGQGLEFLIYFQGNSAPDKSGLPSDRFSAERTGGSVSTLTIQRTQQEDSAVYLCASSLSEAYNEQFFGPGTRLTVL.

J is TRBJ2-7 and V is TRBV7-2; the TCRdb D gene call, TRBD2, has no DNA to confirm it. Germline V gene sequence: CDR1 SGHTA, CDR2 FQGNSA. This CDR3 contains 14 residues. Here the CDR3 reads CASSTGPAGYEQYF.

The chain carries TRBV7-3 and TRBJ2-1; with no DNA, the TCRdb D assignment of TRBD1 cannot be verified. There are 16 residues in the CDR3. The V gene's germline CDR1 is SGHTA and CDR2 FQGTGA. CDR3 in amino acids: CASSLMGMTDYAEQFF.

The chain joins TRBV7-2 to TRBJ1-5. The CDR3 spans 15 residues. Germline V lookup: CDR1 SGHTA, CDR2 FQGNSA. CDR3 amino acids: CASSPDGLGNQPQHF. The full variable domain, in which reference TRBV7-2 and TRBJ1-5 provide the parts outside the CDR3, is GAGVSQSPSNKVTEKGKDVELRCDPISGHTALYWYRQSLGQGLEFLIYFQGNSAPDKSGLPSDRFSAERTGGSVSTLTIQRTQQEDSAVYLCASSPDGLGNQPQHFGDGTRLSIL.

This rearrangement joins TRBV7-8 to TRBJ1-1. The CDR3 length is 14 residues. Looked up from germline, CDR1 is SGHVS and CDR2 is FQNEAQ. CDR3: CASSASKRVGEAFF.

The chain is built from TRBV5-1 and TRBJ2-1; TCRdb proposes TRBD2, but this gene call is untestable without DNA. The CDR3 is made up of 15 amino acids. Germline assignment: CDR1 SGHRS and CDR2 YFSETQ. CDR3 residues: CASSSLAGGPREQFF.

The CDR3 region is CASSSHGTGNTEAFF. The chain combines TRBV7-9 with TRBJ1-1; TCRdb picks TRBD1, but there is no DNA to check that call. Germline CDR1 and CDR2: SEHNR and FQNEAQ (reference sequence). The CDR3 sequence is 15 residues long.

The V and J genes are TRBV20-1 and TRBJ2-7. Germline CDR1 reads DFQATT; CDR2 reads SNEGSKA (reference sequence). CDR3 length equals 13 residues. The CDR3 reads CSARGLVMHEQYF.

The gene calls are TRBV2 and TRBJ2-2; as DNA is missing, the TRBD1 call by TCRdb cannot be tested. The CDR3 covers 14 residues. Germline V gene data show CDR1 as SNHLY and CDR2 as FYNNEI. CDR3 sequence reads: CASSLTGGPGELFF.

Here the CDR3 reads CSAREGSQNTEAFF. The chain recombines TRBV20-1 with TRBJ1-1; TCRdb gives TRBD1 as the D gene, but with no DNA this cannot be confirmed. CDR3 length equals 14 residues. Germline V gene sequence: CDR1 DFQATT, CDR2 SNEGSKA (reference sequence).

J is TRBJ2-5 and V is TRBV3-1. This CDR3 comprises 18 residues. Germline lookup yields CDR1 LGHDT and CDR2 YNNKEL (reference sequence). CDR3 protein: CASSPRSWSIALKQTQYF.

This chain joins TRBV5-1 and TRBJ2-2; no DNA is available, so the TRBD1 call from TCRdb remains unchecked. This CDR3 has 17 residues. Germline assignment: CDR1 SGHRS and CDR2 YFSETQ. The CDR3 loop reads CASSLAWGGQSTGELFF.

The chain has TRBV10-2 and TRBJ1-5. There are 17 residues in the CDR3. Germline-derived CDR1 and CDR2 are WSHSY and SAAADI. The CDR3 sequence: CASSDLPRIRGNQPQHF.

The V gene is TRBV4-2, the J gene TRBJ2-2; TCRdb's assignment of TRBD1 cannot be checked, as there is no DNA. Per germline, CDR1 LGHNA and CDR2 YNFKEQ. The CDR3 is made up of 14 amino acids. The CDR3 here is CATHRGGNTGELFF.

The chain recombines TRBV7-9 with TRBJ2-3; TCRdb indicates TRBD2, and absent DNA this call remains unverified. The CDR3 consists of 13 residues. CDR1 is SEHNR, CDR2 FQNEAQ, per germline (reference sequence). The CDR3 protein is CASSFGSPDTQYF.